Each of the 6 T cell receptor beta chains below was sequenced from the same sample in a study of neurological immune-mediated disorders. MiXCR, applied by TCRdb to the 5' RACE reads, yields one record per CDR3 protein. The sample has tens of thousands of distinct CDR3 sequences; just under 6.5% are singletons. Sequencing was done on a sample of CD4+ T cells from blood. These receptors were collected from a woman between 35 and 50 years old in good health.

This clonotype was picked up many times. The chain combines TRBV11-2 with TRBJ2-7; 7 bases are shared with TRBD1. The CDR3 loop spans 14 amino acids. Trimming at V came to 5 bases and at J to 3 bases, leaving 7 bases not matched to a gene. CDR1 is SGHAT and CDR2 is FQNNGV in the germline V gene. The chain's CDR3 is CASSPRNRGYEQYF. In DNA, the CDR3 is TGTGCCAGCAGCCCTCGAAACAGGGGCTACGAGCAGTACTTC.

Many counts were recorded for this clonotype. The chain carries TRBV12-3 or TRBV12-4 and TRBJ1-5; D possibly corresponds to TRBD1 (5 bases). V was shortened by 6 bases and J by 2 bases, with 17 bases between the two germline ends. The CDR3 is 16 amino acids. The CDR3 DNA sequence: TGTGCCAGCAGATCCCAGGGCAGTTTGGGCAATCAGCCCCAGCATTTT. It encodes CASRSQGSLGNQPQHF.

This clonotype came up a few times. The chain employs TRBV7-9 and TRBJ2-1; either TRBD1 or TRBD2 may fit D (5 bases each). The germline V and J ends were trimmed by 5 bases and 3 bases, with 26 bases remaining between them. This CDR3 has 19 amino acids. Germline lookup yields CDR1 SEHNR and CDR2 FQNEAQ (reference sequence). This CDR3 reads CASSRTLGVTGIGYNEQFF. CDR3 sequence (DNA): TGTGCCAGCAGCAGAACGTTGGGGGTGACGGGAATAGGCTACAATGAGCAGTTCTTC.

This clonotype occurred many times. The chain uses TRBV6-5 and TRBJ2-7; TRBD1 aligns across 9 bases. The germline CDR1 and CDR2 sequences are MNHEY and SVGAGI. The CDR3 loop spans 15 amino acids. The ends lost 2 bases at V and 1 base at J; junction bases unmatched: 3. The CDR3, as DNA: TGTGCCAGCAGTTACGCGGGACAGGGTTCCTACGAGCAGTACTTC. Translation: CASSYAGQGSYEQYF.

This clonotype was picked up many times. The genes are TRBV5-1 and TRBJ2-2, with D uncertain. The CDR3 sequence is 15 residues long. Germline-derived CDR1 and CDR2 are SGHRS and YFSETQ. V was clipped by 0 bases and J by 3 bases, with 9 bases between them. CDR3 sequence (DNA): TGCGCCAGCAGCTTGGCTAGTATCGACACCGGGGAGCTGTTTTTT. Amino acid sequence: CASSLASIDTGELFF.

This clonotype was counted ten times or more. The rearrangement uses TRBV7-8 and TRBJ2-2, with 7 bases that match TRBD2. Germline assignment: CDR1 SGHVS and CDR2 FQNEAQ. The CDR3 loop spans 16 amino acids. Unmatched junction bases numbered 14, after V lost 6 bases and J lost 7 bases. The CDR3 is CASRRFVGGMGGELFF. The CDR3 DNA reads as TGTGCCAGCAGGCGTTTCGTGGGAGGGATGGGCGGGGAGCTGTTTTTT.